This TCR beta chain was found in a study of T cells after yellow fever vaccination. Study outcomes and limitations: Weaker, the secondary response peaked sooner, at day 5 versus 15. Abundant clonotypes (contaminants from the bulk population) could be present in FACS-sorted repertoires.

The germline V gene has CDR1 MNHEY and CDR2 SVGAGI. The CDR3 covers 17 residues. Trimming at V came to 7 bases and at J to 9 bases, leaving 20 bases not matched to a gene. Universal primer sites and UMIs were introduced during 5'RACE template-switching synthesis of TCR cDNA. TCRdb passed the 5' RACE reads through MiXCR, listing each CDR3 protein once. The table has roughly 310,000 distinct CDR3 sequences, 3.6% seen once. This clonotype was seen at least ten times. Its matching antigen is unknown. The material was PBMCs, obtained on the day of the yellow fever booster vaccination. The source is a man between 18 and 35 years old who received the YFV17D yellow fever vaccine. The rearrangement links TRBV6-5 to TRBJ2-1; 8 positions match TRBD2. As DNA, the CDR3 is TGTGCCAGCACCCTTTTAGGGGGGACTAGGGGTTTGGGTGAGCAGTTCTTC. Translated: CASTLLGGTRGLGEQFF.